This is a list of T cell receptor beta chains from one sample in a study of beta chain features in type 1 diabetes. Here immunoSEQ multiplex PCR was the method, and the copy in TCRdb shows in-frame clones only, minus some. The sample consists of around 240,000 clones, 9.6% of them appearing once. Sequencing input: naive CD4+ T cells from blood. The receptor set was obtained from a woman aged 18-30 years in good health. The CDR3 runs from the conserved cysteine through the conserved F or W. Each record gives: D gene, J gene, clone size, V gene, CDR3 DNA, CDR3 protein. The D gene is left open where the match is weak. Only part of the rows carry a size: once, few, many, or a class if the clone is expanded.

. | TRBJ2-3 | few | TRBV7-9 | TGTGCCAGCAGCCGAGTTCAGGGATACACAGATACGCAGTATTTT | CASSRVQGYTDTQYF
. | TRBJ1-5 | few | TRBV6-1 | TGTGCCAGCAGTGTGAGGCCCGTCGGCAATCAGCCCCAGCATTTT | CASSVRPVGNQPQHF
. | TRBJ2-1 | few | TRBV29-1 | TGCAGCGTCGACGGGTCGAGCTCCTACAATGAGCAGTTCTTC | CSVDGSSSYNEQFF
TRBD1 | TRBJ1-1 | few | TRBV6-6 | TGTGCCAGCAGTCGCAGGGGGCTGGAGAACACTGAAGCTTTCTTT | CASSRRGLENTEAFF
. | TRBJ2-1 | . | TRBV9 | TGTGCCAGCAGCGAGAACGGACAAGCGTACAATGAGCAGTTCTTC | CASSENGQAYNEQFF
. | TRBJ2-1 | . | TRBV4-1 | TGCGCCAGCAGCGTCTTTGAGAGCTCCTACAATGAGCAGTTCTTC | CASSVFESSYNEQFF
TRBD2 | TRBJ2-2 | few | TRBV9 | TGTGCCAGCAGCGTACACCTAGCGGGAGGGCCTGGTAAGGCCGGGGAGCTGTTTTTT | CASSVHLAGGPGKAGELFF
. | TRBJ2-3 | . | TRBV6-1 | TGTGCCAGCAGTCGACAGGGCACAGATACGCAGTATTTT | CASSRQGTDTQYF
. | TRBJ1-2 | few | TRBV30 | TGTGCCTGGAGTTCGGGGTCTGGCTACACCTTC | CAWSSGSGYTF
TRBD1 | TRBJ1-1 | . | TRBV4-2 | TGTGCCAGCAGCCAAGATTTAGGACAGGTCTTT | CASSQDLGQVF
. | TRBJ2-3 | few | TRBV5-1 | TGCGCCAGCACGGGACTTAACACAGATACGCAGTATTTT | CASTGLNTDTQYF
. | TRBJ1-1 | few | TRBV11-2 | TGTGCCAGCAGCTTAGTTCGGGCAGGGCACACTGAAGCTTTCTTT | CASSLVRAGHTEAFF
. | TRBJ2-3 | . | TRBV30 | TGTGCCTGGACTAGCGGCACAGATACGCAGTATTTT | CAWTSGTDTQYF
TRBD2 | TRBJ2-3 | . | TRBV9 | TGTGCCAGCAGCCCGCGCGGGGGTGGCGGGAGGAGGACAGATACGCAGTATTTT | CASSPRGGGGRRTDTQYF
TRBD1 | TRBJ2-1 | . | TRBV5-1 | TGCGCCAGCACCCCGGGGCCGGACAGGCCGTCCTACAATGAGCAGTTCTTC | CASTPGPDRPSYNEQFF
. | TRBJ2-5 | . | TRBV2 | TGTGCCAGTCTCCGGGTGGGGGCCCAAGAGACCCAGTACTTC | CASLRVGAQETQYF
. | TRBJ2-1 | . | TRBV5-4 | TGTGCCAGCAGCTTGGATTTTCGGGGCTCCTACAATGAGCAGTTCTTC | CASSLDFRGSYNEQFF
. | TRBJ2-3 | . | TRBV18 | TGTGCCAGCTCCCGGACAGGCACAGATACGCAGTATTTT | CASSRTGTDTQYF
TRBD1 | TRBJ2-7 | few | TRBV7-2 | TGTGCCAGCAGCTCCTACAGGGGGCGAACTCTAGGCGAGCAGTACTTC | CASSSYRGRTLGEQYF
. | TRBJ1-5 | few | TRBV27 | TGTGCCAGCAGTAGCAGGACAAGGGAAAGCAATCAGCCCCAGCATTTT | CASSSRTRESNQPQHF
TRBD2 | TRBJ2-1 | many | TRBV29-1 | TGCAGCGTTCAAACTAGCGGGCCCTACAATGAGCAGTTCTTC | CSVQTSGPYNEQFF
TRBD2 | TRBJ2-3 | . | TRBV2 | TGTGCCAGCAGCGGACTAGCGGGGGCAGATACGCAGTATTTT | CASSGLAGADTQYF
TRBD2 | TRBJ2-7 | . | TRBV5-1 | TGCGCCAGCAGCTCCCCTAGCGGGGGGGATTACGAGCAGTACTTC | CASSSPSGGDYEQYF
. | TRBJ2-1 | few | TRBV5-1 | TGCGCCAGCAGCTTGGAATCGCTTTACGAGGGATATAGCTCCTACAATGAGCAGTTCTTC | CASSLESLYEGYSSYNEQFF